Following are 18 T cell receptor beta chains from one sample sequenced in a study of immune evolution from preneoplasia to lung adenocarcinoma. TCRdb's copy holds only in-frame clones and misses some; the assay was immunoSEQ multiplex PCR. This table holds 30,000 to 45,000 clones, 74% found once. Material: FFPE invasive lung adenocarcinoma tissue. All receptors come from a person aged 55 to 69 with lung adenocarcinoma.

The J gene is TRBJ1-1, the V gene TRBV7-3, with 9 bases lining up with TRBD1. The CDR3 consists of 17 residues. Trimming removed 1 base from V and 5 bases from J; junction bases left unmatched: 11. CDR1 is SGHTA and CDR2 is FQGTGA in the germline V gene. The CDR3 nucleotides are TGTGCCAGCAGCTTAAAGGTGAGTGGGACAGGGCAAACTGAAGCTTTCTTT. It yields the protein CASSLKVSGTGQTEAFF.

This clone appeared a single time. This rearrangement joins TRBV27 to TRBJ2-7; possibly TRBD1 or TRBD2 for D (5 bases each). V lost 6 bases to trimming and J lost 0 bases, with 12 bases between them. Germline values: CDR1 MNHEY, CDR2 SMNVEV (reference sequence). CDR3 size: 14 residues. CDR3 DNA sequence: TGTGCCAGCAGGAGGGACCCGGACTCCTACGAGCAGTACTTC. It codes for CASRRDPDSYEQYF.

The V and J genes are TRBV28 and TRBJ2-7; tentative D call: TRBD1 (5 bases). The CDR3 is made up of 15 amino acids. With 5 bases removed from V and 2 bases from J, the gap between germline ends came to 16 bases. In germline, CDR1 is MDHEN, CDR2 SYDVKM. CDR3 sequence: CASSPRAGSTYEQYF. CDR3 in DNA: TGTGCCAGCAGTCCCAGGGCAGGGTCTACCTACGAGCAGTACTTC.

This chain's CDR3 is CASSLNGRNEKLFF. CDR3 DNA: TGTGCCAGCAGCTTAAATGGGAGAAATGAAAAACTGTTTTTT. The chain carries TRBV7-9 and TRBJ1-4; D call uncertain. The CDR3 has 14 residues. The V gene's germline CDR1 is SEHNR and CDR2 FQNEAQ (reference sequence). The V gene lost 2 bases and the J gene lost 5 bases, with 9 bases spanning the gap.

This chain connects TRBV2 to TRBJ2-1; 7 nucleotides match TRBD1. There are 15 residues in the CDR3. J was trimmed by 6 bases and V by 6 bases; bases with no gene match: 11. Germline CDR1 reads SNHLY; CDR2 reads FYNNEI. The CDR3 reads CASRAQTGLGNEQFF. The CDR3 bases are TGTGCCAGCAGGGCCCAGACAGGGTTGGGCAATGAGCAGTTCTTC.

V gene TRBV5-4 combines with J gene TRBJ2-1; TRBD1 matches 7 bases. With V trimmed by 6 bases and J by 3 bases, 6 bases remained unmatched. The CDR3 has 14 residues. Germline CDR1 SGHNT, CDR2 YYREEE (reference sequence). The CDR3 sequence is CASNKQGSYNEQFF. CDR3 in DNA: TGTGCCAGCAACAAACAGGGGAGCTACAATGAGCAGTTCTTC.

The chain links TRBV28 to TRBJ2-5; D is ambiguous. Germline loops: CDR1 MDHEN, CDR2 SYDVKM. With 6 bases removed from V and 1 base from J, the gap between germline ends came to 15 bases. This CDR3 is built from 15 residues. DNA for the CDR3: TGTGCCAGCAGCGTACTCGGGTTGGCCCAAGAGACCCAGTACTTC. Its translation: CASSVLGLAQETQYF.

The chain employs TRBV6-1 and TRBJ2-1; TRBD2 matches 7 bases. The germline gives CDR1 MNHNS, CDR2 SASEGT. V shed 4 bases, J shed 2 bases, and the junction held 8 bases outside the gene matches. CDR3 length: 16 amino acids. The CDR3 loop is CASSGLGGETYNEQFF. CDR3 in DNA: TGTGCCAGCAGTGGACTGGGGGGGGAGACCTACAATGAGCAGTTCTTC.

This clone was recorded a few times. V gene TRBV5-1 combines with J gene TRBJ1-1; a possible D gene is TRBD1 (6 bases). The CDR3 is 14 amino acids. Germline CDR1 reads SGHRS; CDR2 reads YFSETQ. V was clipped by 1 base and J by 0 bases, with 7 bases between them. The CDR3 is CASSLWGLNTEAFF. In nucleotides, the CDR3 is TGCGCCAGCAGCTTGTGGGGGCTGAACACTGAAGCTTTCTTT. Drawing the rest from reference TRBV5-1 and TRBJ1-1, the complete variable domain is KAGVTQTPRYLIKTRGQQVTLSCSPISGHRSVSWYQQTPGQGLQFLFEYFSETQRNKGNFPGRFSGRQFSNSRSEMNVSTLELGDSALYLCASSLWGLNTEAFFGQGTRLTVV.

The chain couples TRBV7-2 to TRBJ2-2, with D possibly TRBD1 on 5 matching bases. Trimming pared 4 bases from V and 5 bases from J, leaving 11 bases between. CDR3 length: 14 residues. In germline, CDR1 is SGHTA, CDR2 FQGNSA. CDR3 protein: CASSSQGITGELFF. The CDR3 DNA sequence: TGTGCCAGCAGCTCGCAGGGTATTACCGGGGAGCTGTTTTTT.

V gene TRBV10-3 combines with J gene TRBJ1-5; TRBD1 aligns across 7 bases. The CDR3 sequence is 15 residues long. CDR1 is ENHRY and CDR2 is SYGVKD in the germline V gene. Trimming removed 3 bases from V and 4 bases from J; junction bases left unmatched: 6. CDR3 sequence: CAISDGTVPNQPQHF. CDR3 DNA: TGTGCCATCAGTGACGGGACAGTACCTAATCAGCCCCAGCATTTT.

CDR3 sequence (DNA): TGTGCCAGCATCCGAGGCGGGGGCGGGCAGCCCCAGCATTTT. Translating it yields CASIRGGGGQPQHF. This chain uses TRBV28 with TRBJ1-5, with D perhaps matching TRBD1 (6 bases). Germline CDR1 is MDHEN and CDR2 is SYDVKM. This CDR3 spans 14 amino acids. The ends were cut back, 7 bases at V and 7 bases at J, with 17 bases in the middle.

The CDR3 nucleotides read TGTGCCAGCAGCGTAGCTGTCAATCTGGGAGCAGATACGCAGTATTTT. It codes for CASSVAVNLGADTQYF. This chain links TRBV9 with TRBJ2-3, with D possibly TRBD2 on 5 matching bases. Trimming removed 0 bases from V and 4 bases from J, with 15 bases in between. The CDR3 contains 16 residues. Germline CDR1 is SGDLS and CDR2 is YYNGEE.

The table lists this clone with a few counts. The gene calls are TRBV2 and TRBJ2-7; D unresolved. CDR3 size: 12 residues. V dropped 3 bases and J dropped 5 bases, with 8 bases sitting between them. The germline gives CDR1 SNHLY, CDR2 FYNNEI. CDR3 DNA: TGTGCCAGCAGTGATCCTAGGGACGAGCAGTACTTC. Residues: CASSDPRDEQYF.

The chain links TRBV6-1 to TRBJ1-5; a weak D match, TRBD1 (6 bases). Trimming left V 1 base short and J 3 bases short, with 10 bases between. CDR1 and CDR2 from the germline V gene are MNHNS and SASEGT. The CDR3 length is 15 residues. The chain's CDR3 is CASSEGPGHNQPQHF. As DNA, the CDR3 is TGTGCCAGCAGTGAAGGTCCGGGACACAATCAGCCCCAGCATTTT.

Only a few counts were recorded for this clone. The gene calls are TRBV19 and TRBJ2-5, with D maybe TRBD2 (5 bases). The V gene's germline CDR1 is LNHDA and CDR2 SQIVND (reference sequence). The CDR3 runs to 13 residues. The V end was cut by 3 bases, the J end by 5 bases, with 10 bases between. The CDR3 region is CASSITGYETQYF. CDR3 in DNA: TGTGCCAGTAGTATTACGGGATATGAGACCCAGTACTTC.

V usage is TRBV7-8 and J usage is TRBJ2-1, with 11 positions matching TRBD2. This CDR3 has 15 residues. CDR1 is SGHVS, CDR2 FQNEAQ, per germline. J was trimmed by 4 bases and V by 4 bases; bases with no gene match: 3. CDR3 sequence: CASSSRLAGYNEQFF. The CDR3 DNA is TGTGCCAGCAGCTCTCGACTAGCGGGGTACAATGAGCAGTTCTTC.

This chain's CDR3 is CASSAQTSGRFNEQFF. DNA of the CDR3: TGTGCCAGCAGTGCCCAGACTAGCGGGAGGTTCAATGAGCAGTTCTTC. The chain links TRBV6-4 to TRBJ2-1; TRBD2 agrees at 13 bases. CDR1 and CDR2 from the germline V gene are MRHNA and SNTAGT. V trimming: 4 bases; J trimming: 6 bases; junction bases outside the gene matches: 6. This CDR3 comprises 16 residues.